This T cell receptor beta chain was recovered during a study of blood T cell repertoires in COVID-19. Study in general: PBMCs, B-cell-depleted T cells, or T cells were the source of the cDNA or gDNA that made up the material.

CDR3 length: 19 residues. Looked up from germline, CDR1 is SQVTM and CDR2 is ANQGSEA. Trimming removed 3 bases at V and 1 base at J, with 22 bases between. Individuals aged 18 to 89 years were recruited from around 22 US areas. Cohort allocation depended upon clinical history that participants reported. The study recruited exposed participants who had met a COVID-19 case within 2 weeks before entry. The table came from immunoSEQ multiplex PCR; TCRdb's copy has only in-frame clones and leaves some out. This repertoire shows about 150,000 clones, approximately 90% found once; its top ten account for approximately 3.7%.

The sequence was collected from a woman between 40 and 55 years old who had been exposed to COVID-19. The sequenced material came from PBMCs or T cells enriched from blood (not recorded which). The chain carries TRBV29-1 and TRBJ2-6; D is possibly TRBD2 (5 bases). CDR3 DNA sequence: TGCAGCGTTGATCAACCATGGGTGAACGGGGATTCTGGGGCCAACGTCCTGACTTTC. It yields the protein CSVDQPWVNGDSGANVLTF.